Listed here are 2 T cell receptor beta chains from one sample, sequenced in a study of human T cells and chemical hapten exposure. TCRdb redid the calling of the RACE reads with MiXCR, one entry per CDR3 protein. Among 100,000 to 150,000 distinct CDR3 sequences listed, approximately 12% were seen once. Time point described: pre-sensitization, week 0. The treatment was: therapeutic diphenylcyclopropenone sensitization with weekly scalp DPC. Sample: whole blood, taken in connection with sensitization to the hapten diphenylcyclopropenone (DPC). The origin of the receptors is a young woman with alopecia areata. Some clones in this sample may be carry-over from other donors' samples.

For this clonotype: A read error may be the cause here, since a much bigger clone is one base away. This chain joins TRBV11-2 and TRBJ1-2; D might be TRBD1 (5 bases). Germline CDR1 is SGHAT and CDR2 is FQNNGV. The CDR3 totals 13 residues. Trimming stripped 2 bases from V and 5 bases from J, with 9 bases between. The CDR3 DNA follows: TGTGCCAGCAGCTTAAGACGGGGGTATGGCTACACCTTC. Translating gives CASSLRRGYGYTF.

In this sample, this clonotype turned up many times. This chain links TRBV9 with TRBJ1-1; D is ambiguous. Trimming removed 3 bases at V and 4 bases at J, with 7 bases between. CDR3 length: 12 residues. Germline lookup yields CDR1 SGDLS and CDR2 YYNGEE. In DNA form, the CDR3 reads TGTGCCAGCAGCGCCAGTCGCACTGAAGCTTTCTTT. It yields the protein CASSASRTEAFF.